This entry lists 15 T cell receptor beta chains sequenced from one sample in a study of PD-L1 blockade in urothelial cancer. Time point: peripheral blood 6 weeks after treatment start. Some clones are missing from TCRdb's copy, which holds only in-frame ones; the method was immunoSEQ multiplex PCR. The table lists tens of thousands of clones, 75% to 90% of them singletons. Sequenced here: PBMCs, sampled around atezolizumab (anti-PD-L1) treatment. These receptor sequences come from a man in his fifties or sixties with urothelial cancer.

The CDR3 reads CASSGTVNTEAFF. Here the CDR3 DNA reads TGCGCCAGCAGCGGGACAGTGAACACTGAAGCTTTCTTT. The chain joins TRBV5-1 to TRBJ1-1, with 7 bases fitting TRBD1. The CDR3 is 13 amino acids. The V gene end was trimmed by 4 bases and the J gene end by 0 bases; junction bases not matched to a gene: 0. CDR1 SGHRS and CDR2 YFSETQ come from the germline V gene.

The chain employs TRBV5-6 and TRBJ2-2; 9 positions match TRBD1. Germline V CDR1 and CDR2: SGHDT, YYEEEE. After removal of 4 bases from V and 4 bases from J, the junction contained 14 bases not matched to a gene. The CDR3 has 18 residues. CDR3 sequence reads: CASSPVRTGVRSTGELFF. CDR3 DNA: TGTGCCAGCAGCCCTGTGAGGACAGGGGTAAGATCCACCGGGGAGCTGTTTTTT. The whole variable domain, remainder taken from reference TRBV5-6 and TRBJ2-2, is DAGVTQSPTHLIKTRGQQVTLRCSPKSGHDTVSWYQQALGQGPQFIFQYYEEEERQRGNFPDRFSGHQFPNYSSELNVNALLLGDSALYLCASSPVRTGVRSTGELFFGEGSRLTVL.

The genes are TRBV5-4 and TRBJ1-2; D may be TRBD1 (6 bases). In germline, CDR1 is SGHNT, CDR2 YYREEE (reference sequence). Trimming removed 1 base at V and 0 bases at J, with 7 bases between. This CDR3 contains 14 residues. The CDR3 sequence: CASSLTGTNYGYTF. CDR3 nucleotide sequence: TGTGCCAGCAGCTTGACAGGGACTAACTATGGCTACACCTTC.

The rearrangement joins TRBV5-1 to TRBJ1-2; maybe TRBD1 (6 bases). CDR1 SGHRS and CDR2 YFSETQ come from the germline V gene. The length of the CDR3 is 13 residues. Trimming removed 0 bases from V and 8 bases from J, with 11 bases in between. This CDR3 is CASSLGRGGGYTF. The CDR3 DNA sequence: TGCGCCAGCAGCTTGGGGCGCGGGGGCGGCTACACCTTC.

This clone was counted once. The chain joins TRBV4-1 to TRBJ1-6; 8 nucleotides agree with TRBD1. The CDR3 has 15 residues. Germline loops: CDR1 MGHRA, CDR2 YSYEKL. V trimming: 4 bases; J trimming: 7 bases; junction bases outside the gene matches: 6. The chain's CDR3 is CASSPAGTGNSPLHF. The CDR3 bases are TGCGCCAGCAGCCCAGCCGGGACAGGCAATTCACCCCTCCACTTT.

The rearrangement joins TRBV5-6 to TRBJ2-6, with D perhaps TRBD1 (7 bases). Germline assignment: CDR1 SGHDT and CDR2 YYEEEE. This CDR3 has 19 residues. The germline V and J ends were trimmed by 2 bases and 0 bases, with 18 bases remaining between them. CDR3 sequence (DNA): TGTGCCAGCAGCTTTTGGCGGGACAGAACGTTCTCTGGGGCCAACGTCCTGACTTTC. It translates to CASSFWRDRTFSGANVLTF.

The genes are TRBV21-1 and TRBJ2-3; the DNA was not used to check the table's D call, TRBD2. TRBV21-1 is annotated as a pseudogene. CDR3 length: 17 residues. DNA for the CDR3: TGTGCCAGCAGCAAAAGCGCGGCGGGAGCTTGCCCGGATACGCAGTATTTT. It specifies CASSKSAAGACPDTQYF.

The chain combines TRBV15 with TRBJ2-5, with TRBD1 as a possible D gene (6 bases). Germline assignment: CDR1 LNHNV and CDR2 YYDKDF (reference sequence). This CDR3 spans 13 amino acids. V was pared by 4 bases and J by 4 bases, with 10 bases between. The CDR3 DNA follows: TGTGCCACCAGCACTACAGGGAGAGAGACCCAGTACTTC. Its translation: CATSTTGRETQYF.

CDR3 DNA sequence: TGTGCCAGCAGCTGGACAGTTTACAATGAGCAGTTCTTC. Its translation: CASSWTVYNEQFF. The V and J genes are TRBV5-4 and TRBJ2-1; the D gene is possibly TRBD1 (6 bases). CDR1 is SGHNT and CDR2 is YYREEE in the germline V gene (reference sequence). The CDR3 runs to 13 residues. V was trimmed by 3 bases and J by 4 bases, leaving 8 bases between them.

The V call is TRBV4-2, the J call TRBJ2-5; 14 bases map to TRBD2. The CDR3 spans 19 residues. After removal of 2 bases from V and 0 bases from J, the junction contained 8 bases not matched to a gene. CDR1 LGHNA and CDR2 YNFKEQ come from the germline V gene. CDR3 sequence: CASSQRTSGGSTYQETQYF. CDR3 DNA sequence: TGTGCCAGCAGCCAAAGGACTAGCGGGGGGTCTACGTACCAAGAGACCCAGTACTTC.

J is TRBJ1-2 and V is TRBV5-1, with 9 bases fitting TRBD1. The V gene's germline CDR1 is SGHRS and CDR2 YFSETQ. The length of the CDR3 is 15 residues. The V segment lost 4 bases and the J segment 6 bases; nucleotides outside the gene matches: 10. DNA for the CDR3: TGCGCCAGCAGCAAGGCGACAGGGGGGTTTGATGGCTACACCTTC. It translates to CASSKATGGFDGYTF.

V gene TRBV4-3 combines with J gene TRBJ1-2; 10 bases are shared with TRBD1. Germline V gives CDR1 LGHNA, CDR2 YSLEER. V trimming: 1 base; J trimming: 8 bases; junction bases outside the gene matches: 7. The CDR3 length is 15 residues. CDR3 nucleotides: TGCGCCAGCAGCCAAGTCCAGGGACAGGGGACCGGCTACACCTTC. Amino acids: CASSQVQGQGTGYTF.

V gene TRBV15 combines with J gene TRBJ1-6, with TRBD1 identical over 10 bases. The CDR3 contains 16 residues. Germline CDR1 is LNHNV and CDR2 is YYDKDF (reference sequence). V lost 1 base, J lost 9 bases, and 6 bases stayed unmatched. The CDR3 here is CATSRVIGTGVSPLHF. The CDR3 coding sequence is TGTGCCACCAGCAGAGTGATCGGGACAGGGGTTTCACCCCTCCACTTT. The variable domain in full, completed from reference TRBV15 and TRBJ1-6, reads DAMVIQNPRYQVTQFGKPVTLSCSQTLNHNVMYWYQQKSSQAPKLLFHYYDKDFNNEADTPDNFQSRRPNTSFCFLDIRSPGLGDTAMYLCATSRVIGTGVSPLHFGNGTRLTVT.

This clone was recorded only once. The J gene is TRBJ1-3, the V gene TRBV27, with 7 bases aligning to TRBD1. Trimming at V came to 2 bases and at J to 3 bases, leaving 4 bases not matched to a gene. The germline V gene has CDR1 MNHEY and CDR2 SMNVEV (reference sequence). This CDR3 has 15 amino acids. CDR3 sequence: CASSLRAGGGNTIYF. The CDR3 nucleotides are TGTGCCAGCAGTTTAAGGGCAGGGGGTGGAAACACCATATATTTT.

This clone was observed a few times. CDR3 DNA: TGTGCCAGGGCCCCCAGCAATCAGCCCCAGCATTTT. The encoded protein is CARAPSNQPQHF. This chain links TRBV19 with TRBJ1-5; D uncertain. Trimming pared 9 bases from V and 1 base from J, leaving 7 bases between. The CDR3 has 12 amino acids. Looked up from germline, CDR1 is LNHDA and CDR2 is SQIVND (reference sequence).